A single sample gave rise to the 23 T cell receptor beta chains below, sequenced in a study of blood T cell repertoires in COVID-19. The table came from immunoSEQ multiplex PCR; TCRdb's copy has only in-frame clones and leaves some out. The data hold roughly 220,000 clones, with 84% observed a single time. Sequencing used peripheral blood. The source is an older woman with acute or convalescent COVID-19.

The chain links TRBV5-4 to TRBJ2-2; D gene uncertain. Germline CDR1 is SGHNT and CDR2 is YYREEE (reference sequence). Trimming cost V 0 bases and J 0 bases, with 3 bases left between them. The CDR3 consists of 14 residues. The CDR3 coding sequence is TGTGCCAGCAGCTTGGATACGAACACCGGGGAGCTGTTTTTT. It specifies CASSLDTNTGELFF.

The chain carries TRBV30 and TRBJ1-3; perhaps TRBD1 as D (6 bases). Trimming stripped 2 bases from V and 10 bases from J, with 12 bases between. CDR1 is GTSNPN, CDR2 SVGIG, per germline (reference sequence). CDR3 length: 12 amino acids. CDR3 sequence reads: CAWSQGKGTIYF. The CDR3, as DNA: TGTGCCTGGAGTCAGGGGAAGGGGACCATATATTTT.

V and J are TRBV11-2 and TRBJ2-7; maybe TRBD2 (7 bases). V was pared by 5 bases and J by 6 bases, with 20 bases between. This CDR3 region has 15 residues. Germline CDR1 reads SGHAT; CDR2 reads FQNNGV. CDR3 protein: CASSVTGGPTSEQYF. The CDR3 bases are TGTGCCAGCAGCGTTACCGGGGGGCCTACTAGCGAGCAGTACTTC.

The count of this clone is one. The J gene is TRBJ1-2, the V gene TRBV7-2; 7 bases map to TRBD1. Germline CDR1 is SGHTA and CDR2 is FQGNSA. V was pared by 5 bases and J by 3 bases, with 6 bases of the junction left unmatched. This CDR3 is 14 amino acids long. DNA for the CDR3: TGTGCCAGCAGCGCCCGGGACAGCTACTATGGCTACACCTTC. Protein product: CASSARDSYYGYTF. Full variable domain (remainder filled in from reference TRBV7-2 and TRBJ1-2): GAGVSQSPSNKVTEKGKDVELRCDPISGHTALYWYRQSLGQGLEFLIYFQGNSAPDKSGLPSDRFSAERTGGSVSTLTIQRTQQEDSAVYLCASSARDSYYGYTFGSGTRLTVV.

CDR3 DNA: TGTGCCAGCAGTGTCATGTCTAGCGGGCACGAGCAGTACTTC. The encoded protein is CASSVMSSGHEQYF. The chain recombines TRBV2 with TRBJ2-7; 8 nucleotides line up with TRBD2. Germline lookup yields CDR1 SNHLY and CDR2 FYNNEI. This CDR3 contains 14 residues. With V trimmed by 4 bases and J by 5 bases, 7 bases remained unmatched.

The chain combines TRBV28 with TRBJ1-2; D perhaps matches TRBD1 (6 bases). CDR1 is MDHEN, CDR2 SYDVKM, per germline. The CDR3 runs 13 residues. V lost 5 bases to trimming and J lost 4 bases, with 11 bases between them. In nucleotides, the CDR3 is TGTGCCAGCAGTACCAGGGGTATCTATGGCTACACCTTC. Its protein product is CASSTRGIYGYTF.

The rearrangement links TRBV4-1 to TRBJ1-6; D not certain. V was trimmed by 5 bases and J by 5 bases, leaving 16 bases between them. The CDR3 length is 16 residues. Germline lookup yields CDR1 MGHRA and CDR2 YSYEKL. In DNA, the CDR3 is TGCGCCAGCAGCTCCAAATTACGGGATCATAATTCACCCCTCCACTTT. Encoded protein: CASSSKLRDHNSPLHF.

CDR3 protein: CASSSAPGFVTEAFF. The CDR3 nucleotides are TGTGCCAGCAGCTCCGCCCCGGGATTTGTCACTGAAGCTTTCTTT. This rearrangement joins TRBV7-2 to TRBJ1-1; D remains unclear. Trimming removed 4 bases at V and 4 bases at J, with 16 bases between. The V gene's germline CDR1 is SGHTA and CDR2 FQGNSA. The CDR3 sequence is 15 residues long.

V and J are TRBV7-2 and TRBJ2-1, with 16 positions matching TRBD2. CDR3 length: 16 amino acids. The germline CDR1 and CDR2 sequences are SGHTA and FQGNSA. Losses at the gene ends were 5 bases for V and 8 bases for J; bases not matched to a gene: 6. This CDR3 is CASSPGLAGGIDEQFF. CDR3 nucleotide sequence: TGTGCCAGCAGCCCGGGACTAGCGGGGGGGATCGATGAGCAGTTCTTC.

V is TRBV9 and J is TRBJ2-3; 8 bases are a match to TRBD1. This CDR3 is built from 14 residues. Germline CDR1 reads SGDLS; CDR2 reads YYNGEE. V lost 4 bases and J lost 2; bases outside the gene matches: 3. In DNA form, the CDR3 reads TGTGCCAGCAGCCCCCAGGGGGCCACAGATACGCAGTATTTT. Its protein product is CASSPQGATDTQYF. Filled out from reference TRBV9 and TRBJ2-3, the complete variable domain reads DSGVTQTPKHLITATGQRVTLRCSPRSGDLSVYWYQQSLDQGLQFLIQYYNGEERAKGNILERFSAQQFPDLHSELNLSSLELGDSALYFCASSPQGATDTQYFGPGTRLTVL.

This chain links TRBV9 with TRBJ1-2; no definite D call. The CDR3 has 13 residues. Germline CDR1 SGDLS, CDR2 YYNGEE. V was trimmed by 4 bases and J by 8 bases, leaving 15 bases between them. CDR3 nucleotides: TGTGCCAGCAGCACTCTTCCGGCAGCGGGCTACACCTTC. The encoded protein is CASSTLPAAGYTF.

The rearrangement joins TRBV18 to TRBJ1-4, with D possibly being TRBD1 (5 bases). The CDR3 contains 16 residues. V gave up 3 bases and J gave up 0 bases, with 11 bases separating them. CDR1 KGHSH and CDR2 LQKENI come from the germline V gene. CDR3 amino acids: CASSPGLIATNEKLFF. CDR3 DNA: TGTGCCAGCTCACCGGGACTGATTGCAACTAATGAAAAACTGTTTTTT.

CDR3 in amino acids: CASSQGEVGPGNTIYF. DNA for the CDR3: TGCGCCAGCAGCCAGGGGGAGGTAGGTCCTGGAAACACCATATATTTT. The chain has TRBV4-1 and TRBJ1-3, with D possibly being TRBD1 (5 bases). Germline lookup yields CDR1 MGHRA and CDR2 YSYEKL. This CDR3 has 16 amino acids. Trimming pared 3 bases from V and 2 bases from J, leaving 14 bases between.

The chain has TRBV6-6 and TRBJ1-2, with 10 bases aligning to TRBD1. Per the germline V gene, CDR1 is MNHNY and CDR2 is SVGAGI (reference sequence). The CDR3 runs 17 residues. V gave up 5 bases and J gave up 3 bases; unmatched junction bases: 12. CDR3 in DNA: TGTGCCAGCAGTCTTTATTTCGGGACAGGGGTTCACTATGGCTACACCTTC. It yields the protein CASSLYFGTGVHYGYTF.

The CDR3: CASSPYTGRDTEAFF. Written as DNA, the CDR3 is TGTGCCAGCAGCCCATATACAGGGAGGGACACTGAAGCTTTCTTT. The J gene is TRBJ1-1, the V gene TRBV5-5; the D gene is possibly TRBD1 (6 bases). The CDR3 contains 15 residues. Per germline, CDR1 SGHKS and CDR2 YYEKEE (reference sequence). V dropped 4 bases and J dropped 3 bases, with 16 bases sitting between them.

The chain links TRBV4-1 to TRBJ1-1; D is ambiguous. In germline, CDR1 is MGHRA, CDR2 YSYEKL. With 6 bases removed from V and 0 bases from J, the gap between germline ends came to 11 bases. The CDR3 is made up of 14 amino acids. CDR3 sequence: CASSEGAMNTEAFF. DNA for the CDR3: TGCGCCAGCAGTGAAGGAGCGATGAACACTGAAGCTTTCTTT.

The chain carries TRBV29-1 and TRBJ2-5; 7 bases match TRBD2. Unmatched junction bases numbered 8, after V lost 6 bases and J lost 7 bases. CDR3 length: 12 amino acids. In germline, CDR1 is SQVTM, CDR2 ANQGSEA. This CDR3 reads CSVAGTIGTQYF. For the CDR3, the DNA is TGCAGCGTCGCCGGGACTATCGGGACCCAGTACTTC. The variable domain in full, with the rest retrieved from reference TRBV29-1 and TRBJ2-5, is SAVISQKPSRDICQRGTSLTIQCQVDSQVTMMFWYRQQPGQSLTLIATANQGSEATYESGFVIDKFPISRPNLTFSTLTVSNMSPEDSSIYLCSVAGTIGTQYFGPGTRLLVL.

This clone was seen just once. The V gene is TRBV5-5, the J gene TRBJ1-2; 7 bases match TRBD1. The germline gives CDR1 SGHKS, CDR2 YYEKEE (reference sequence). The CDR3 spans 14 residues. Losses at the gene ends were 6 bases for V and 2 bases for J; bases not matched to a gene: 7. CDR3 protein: CASNPRGENYGYTF. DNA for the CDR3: TGTGCCAGCAACCCCAGGGGGGAAAACTATGGCTACACCTTC.

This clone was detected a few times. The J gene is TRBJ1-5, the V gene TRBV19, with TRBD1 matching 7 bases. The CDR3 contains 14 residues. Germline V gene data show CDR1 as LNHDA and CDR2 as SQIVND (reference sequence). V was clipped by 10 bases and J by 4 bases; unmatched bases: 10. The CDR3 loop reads CATSGQAGNQPQHF. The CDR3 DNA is TGTGCCACCAGTGGACAGGCTGGGAATCAGCCCCAGCATTTT.

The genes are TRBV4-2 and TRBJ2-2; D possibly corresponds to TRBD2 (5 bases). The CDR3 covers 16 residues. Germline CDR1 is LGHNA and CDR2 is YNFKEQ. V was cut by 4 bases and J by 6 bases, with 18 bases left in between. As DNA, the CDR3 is TGTGCCAGCAGCCGGGGAGTTTCAATGGATTCCGGGGAGCTGTTTTTT. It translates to CASSRGVSMDSGELFF.

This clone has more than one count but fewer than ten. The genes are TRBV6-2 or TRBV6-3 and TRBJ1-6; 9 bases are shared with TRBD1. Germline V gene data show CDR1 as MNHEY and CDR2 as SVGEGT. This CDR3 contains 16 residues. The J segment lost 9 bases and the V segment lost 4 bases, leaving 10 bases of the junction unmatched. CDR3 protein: CASSSGQGVGISPLHF. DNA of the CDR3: TGTGCCAGCAGTTCGGGACAGGGCGTGGGTATTTCACCCCTCCACTTT.

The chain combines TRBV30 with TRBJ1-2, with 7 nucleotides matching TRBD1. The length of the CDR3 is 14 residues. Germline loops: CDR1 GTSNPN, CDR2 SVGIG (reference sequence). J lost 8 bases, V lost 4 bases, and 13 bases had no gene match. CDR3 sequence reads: CAWTPDRAYGGYTF. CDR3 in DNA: TGTGCCTGGACTCCCGACAGGGCCTATGGCGGCTACACCTTC.

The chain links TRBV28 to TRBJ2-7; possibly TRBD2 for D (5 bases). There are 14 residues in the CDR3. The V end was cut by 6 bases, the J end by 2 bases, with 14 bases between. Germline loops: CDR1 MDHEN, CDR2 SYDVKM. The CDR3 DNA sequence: TGTGCCAGCAGCACTCTCGGGATAGCCTACGAGCAGTACTTC. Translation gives CASSTLGIAYEQYF.